This entry describes one T cell receptor beta chain. Germline CDR1 and CDR2: SQVTM and ANQGSEA. Trimming left V 1 base short and J 6 bases short, with 12 bases between. The CDR3 totals 14 residues. These data come from a study of blood T cells in healthy people across ages. Whenever a sample was processed, at least 7 million PBMCs were isolated. Alongside a J-beta primer mix, a sample-barcoded 5' primer served in a second PCR lasting roughly 6 to 11 cycles. TCRdb re-derived calls from the 5' RACE reads in MiXCR, one entry per CDR3 protein. This table holds 1,500,000 or so distinct CDR3 sequences, 35% to 45% found once.

The specimen sequenced was blood. The chain couples TRBV29-1 to TRBJ2-2; D could derive from TRBD1 or TRBD2 (5 bases each). The sequence came from a young woman in good health. CDR3 in amino acids: CSVEGGTRSGELFF. The CDR3 coding sequence is TGCAGCGTTGAAGGAGGGACGAGGTCCGGGGAGCTGTTTTTT.